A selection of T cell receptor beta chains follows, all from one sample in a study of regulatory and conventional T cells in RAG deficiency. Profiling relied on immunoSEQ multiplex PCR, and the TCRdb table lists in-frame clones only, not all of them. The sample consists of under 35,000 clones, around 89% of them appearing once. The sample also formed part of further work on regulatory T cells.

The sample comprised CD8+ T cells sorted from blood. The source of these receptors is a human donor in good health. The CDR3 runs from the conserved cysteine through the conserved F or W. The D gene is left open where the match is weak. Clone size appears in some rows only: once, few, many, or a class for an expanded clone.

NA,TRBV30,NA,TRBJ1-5,TGTGCCTGTTGCGGGGGAGGCAATCAGCCCCAGCATTTT,CACCGGGNQPQHF
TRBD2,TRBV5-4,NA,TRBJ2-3,TGTGCCAGCAGCTCTGTTGCGGGACTAGCGGGGAGGTCGGCAGATACGCAGTATTTT,CASSSVAGLAGRSADTQYF
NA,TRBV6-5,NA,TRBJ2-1,TGTGCCAGCAGTTTGGGCGGAGGCACCTACAATGAGCAGTTCTTC,CASSLGGGTYNEQFF
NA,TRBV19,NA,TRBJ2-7,TGTGCCAGTAGTATAGGCCGATCGTCCTACGAGCAGTACTTC,CASSIGRSSYEQYF
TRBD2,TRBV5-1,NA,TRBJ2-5,TGCGCCAGCAGCTTGGTAGCGGGAGACGAGACCCAGTACTTC,CASSLVAGDETQYF
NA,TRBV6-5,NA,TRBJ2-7,TGTGCCAGCAACACAGGGTCCCCCTACGAGCAGTACTTC,CASNTGSPYEQYF
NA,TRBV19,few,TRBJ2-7,TGTGCCACGGGGGACATCGCTTACGAGCAGTACTTC,CATGDIAYEQYF
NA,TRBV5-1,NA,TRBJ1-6,TGCGCCAGCAGCATGGGCGGAACCAACTCACCCCTCCACTTT,CASSMGGTNSPLHF
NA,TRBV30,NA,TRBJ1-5,TGTGCCTGGAGTGATTTGGGGGGCTTTGGAAATCAGCCCCAGCATTTT,CAWSDLGGFGNQPQHF
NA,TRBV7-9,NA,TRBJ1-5,TGTGCCAGCAGCTCCGGCAGGAGGAATCAGCCCCAGCATTTT,CASSSGRRNQPQHF
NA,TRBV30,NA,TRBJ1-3,TGTGCCTGGAGCGTAGGAGGCTCTGGAAACACCATATATTTT,CAWSVGGSGNTIYF
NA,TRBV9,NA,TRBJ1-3,TGTGCCAGCAGCGCGTCCTCTGGAAACACCATATATTTT,CASSASSGNTIYF
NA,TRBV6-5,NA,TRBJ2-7,TGTGCCAGCAGTTACAGACAGTTTTACGAGCAGTACTTC,CASSYRQFYEQYF
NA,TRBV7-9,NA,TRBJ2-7,TGTGCCAGCAGCTTATTTCCAGTGGGCAGCTCCTACGAGCAGTACTTC,CASSLFPVGSSYEQYF
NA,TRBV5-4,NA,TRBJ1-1,TGTGCCAGCAGCTTTACGAACACTGAAGCTTTCTTT,CASSFTNTEAFF
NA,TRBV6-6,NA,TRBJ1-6,TGTGCCAGCAGACCCTTAAGCTCCTATAATTCACCCCTCCACTTT,CASRPLSSYNSPLHF
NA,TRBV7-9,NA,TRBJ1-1,TGTGCCAGCAGCTCTGACAGGTTGATGGCTGAAGCTTTCTTT,CASSSDRLMAEAFF
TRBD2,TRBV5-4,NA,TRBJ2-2,TGTGCCAGCAGCTTACTAGCGGGAGCTGGGGAGCTGTTTTTT,CASSLLAGAGELFF
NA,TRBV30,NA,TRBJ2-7,TGTGCCTGGAGGGAGGGGCGCGCCTACGAGCAGTACTTC,CAWREGRAYEQYF
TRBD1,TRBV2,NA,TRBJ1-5,TGTGCCAGCAGTGAATACAGGGGTAGCAATCAGCCCCAGCATTTT,CASSEYRGSNQPQHF
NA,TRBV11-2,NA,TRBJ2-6,TGTGCCAGCAGCTCCCCGAGAGGGGCCAACGTCCTGACTTTC,CASSSPRGANVLTF
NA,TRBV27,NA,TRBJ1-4,TGTGCCAGCAGTTTAAGGGCTCTTAATGAAAAACTGTTTTTT,CASSLRALNEKLFF
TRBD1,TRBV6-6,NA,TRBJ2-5,TGTGCCAGCAGTTACGGGACAGAAGAGACCCAGTACTTC,CASSYGTEETQYF
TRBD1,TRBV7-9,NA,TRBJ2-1,TGTGCCAGCGGACCGAGGGGGCTGGACGAGCAGTTCTTC,CASGPRGLDEQFF
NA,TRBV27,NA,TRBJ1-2,TGTGCCAGCAGTAACCCAGGCCATGGCTACACCTTC,CASSNPGHGYTF
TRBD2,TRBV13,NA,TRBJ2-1,TGTGCCAGCAGCCCAGAGGGACTAGCGGGAGGCAATGAGCAGTTCTTC,CASSPEGLAGGNEQFF
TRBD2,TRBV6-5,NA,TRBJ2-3,TGTGCCAGCAGCTCTTCCGGGGGGGCCATAGATACGCAGTATTTT,CASSSSGGAIDTQYF
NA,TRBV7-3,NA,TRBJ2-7,TGTGCCAGCAGCTATCCCAGGTTGCGAGTGTTCGACTACGAGCAGTACTTC,CASSYPRLRVFDYEQYF
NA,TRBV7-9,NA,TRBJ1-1,TGTGCCAGCAGCCCCGGCGGGGTGAACACTGAAGCTTTCTTT,CASSPGGVNTEAFF
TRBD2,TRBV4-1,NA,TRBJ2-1,TGCGCCAGCAGCCAAAATAGCGGGAAGGGGAATGAGCAGTTCTTC,CASSQNSGKGNEQFF
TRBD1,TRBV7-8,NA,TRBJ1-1,TGTGCCAGCAGCTTAGAGGTAGGGGGCGGCACTGAAGCTTTCTTT,CASSLEVGGGTEAFF
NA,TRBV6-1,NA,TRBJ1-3,TGTGCCAGCAGGGACGTTTACTCTGGAAACACCATATATTTT,CASRDVYSGNTIYF
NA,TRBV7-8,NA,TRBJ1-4,TGTGCCAGCAGCTTAAGGGGGGGGCTAAATGAAAAACTGTTTTTT,CASSLRGGLNEKLFF
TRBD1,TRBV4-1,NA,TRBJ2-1,TGCGCCAGCAGCCATCCAGGGGGTACCTACAATGAGCAGTTCTTC,CASSHPGGTYNEQFF
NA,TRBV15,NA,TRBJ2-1,TGTGCCACCAGCAGAGATGAAGGGAGCTCCTACAATGAGCAGTTCTTC,CATSRDEGSSYNEQFF
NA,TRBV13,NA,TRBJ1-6,TGTGCCAGCAGCTTAGAGGGGGGGCGTTCACCCCTCCACTTT,CASSLEGGRSPLHF
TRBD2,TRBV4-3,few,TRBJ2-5,TGCGCCAGCAGCCAAGGGACTAGCCCAGAGACCCAGTACTTC,CASSQGTSPETQYF
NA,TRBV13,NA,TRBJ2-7,TGTGCCAGCAGCTCCTTAGGTGGAGACGAGCAGTACTTC,CASSSLGGDEQYF
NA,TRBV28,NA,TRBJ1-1,TGTGCCAGCAGTTTAACAAGACTGAACACTGAAGCTTTCTTT,CASSLTRLNTEAFF
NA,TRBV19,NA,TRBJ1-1,TGTGCCAGTAGTATGGGGGGGAACACTGAAGCTTTCTTT,CASSMGGNTEAFF
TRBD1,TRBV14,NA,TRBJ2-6,TGTGCCAGCAGCCAGGATCCCCGGGACAGAGTCTCCGGGGCCAACGTCCTGACTTTC,CASSQDPRDRVSGANVLTF
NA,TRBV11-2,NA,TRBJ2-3,TGTGCCAGCAGTACAGGGATCACAGATACGCAGTATTTT,CASSTGITDTQYF
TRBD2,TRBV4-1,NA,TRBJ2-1,TGCGCCAGCAGCCCAGGACCTCCGGGACTAACGAGCTCCTACAATGAGCAGTTCTTC,CASSPGPPGLTSSYNEQFF
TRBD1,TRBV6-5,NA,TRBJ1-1,TGTGCCAGCAGTGGACAGGGTCGGGAGGAAGCTTTCTTT,CASSGQGREEAFF